This is a list of T cell receptor beta chains from one sample in a study of liver allograft versus peripheral blood T cells. TCRdb re-called the reads through MiXCR, storing one row per CDR3 protein. This repertoire shows about 6,000 distinct CDR3 sequences, 15% to 20% found once; its top ten account for 45% to 50%. The receptors stem from a human patient who had a liver transplant. The graft donor may be the source of some T cells. Each CDR3 is given with its conserved first and last residue. The D gene is left open where the match is weak. Clone size, where shown, is once, few, many, or a class for clones that have expanded.

j_gene: TRBJ1-6; d_gene: .; abundance: many; v_gene: TRBV6-1; len: 18; CDR3nt: TGTGCCAGCAGTGAAGCGGGGGACTGGAGCTCCTATAATTCACCCCTCCACTTT; CDR3aa: CASSEAGDWSSYNSPLHF
j_gene: TRBJ1-1; d_gene: .; abundance: medium-sized; v_gene: TRBV7-9; len: 14; CDR3nt: TGTGCCAGCAGCCATGGACACGACAACACTGAAGCTTTCTTT; CDR3aa: CASSHGHDNTEAFF
j_gene: TRBJ1-6; d_gene: .; abundance: .; v_gene: TRBV5-6; len: 16; CDR3nt: TGTGCCAGCAGCTTATGGCCGCCCGACTATAATTCACCCCTCCACTTT; CDR3aa: CASSLWPPDYNSPLHF
j_gene: TRBJ2-1; d_gene: .; abundance: few; v_gene: TRBV9; len: 15; CDR3nt: TGTGCCAGCAGCGCGGACTGGGACATCTACAATGAGCAGTTCTTC; CDR3aa: CASSADWDIYNEQFF
j_gene: TRBJ1-2; d_gene: .; abundance: many; v_gene: TRBV28; len: 12; CDR3nt: TGTGCCAGCAGTAGATCAAACTATGGCTACACCTTC; CDR3aa: CASSRSNYGYTF
j_gene: TRBJ2-7; d_gene: .; abundance: .; v_gene: TRBV11-2; len: 12; CDR3nt: TGTGCCAGCAGCTTAGGGTTCTACGAGCAGTACTTC; CDR3aa: CASSLGFYEQYF
j_gene: TRBJ2-1; d_gene: .; abundance: .; v_gene: TRBV11-3; len: 13; CDR3nt: TGTGCCAGCAGCTCAGAACCGGACAATGAGCAGTTCTTC; CDR3aa: CASSSEPDNEQFF
j_gene: TRBJ2-2; d_gene: .; abundance: medium-sized; v_gene: TRBV10-3; len: 17; CDR3nt: TGTGCCATCAGTGAAATGGTTGGCGGACAGAACACCGGGGAGCTGTTTTTT; CDR3aa: CAISEMVGGQNTGELFF
j_gene: TRBJ2-7; d_gene: .; abundance: few; v_gene: TRBV27; len: 14; CDR3nt: TGTGCCAGCAGTCTTGCCAGGACCTCCTACGAGCAGTACTTC; CDR3aa: CASSLARTSYEQYF
j_gene: TRBJ2-1; d_gene: TRBD2; abundance: medium-sized; v_gene: TRBV28; len: 22; CDR3nt: TGTGCCAGCAGTCCTGGACTAGCGGGACGGCTGGGACAAACGGTCTCCTACAATGAGCAGTTCTTC; CDR3aa: CASSPGLAGRLGQTVSYNEQFF
j_gene: TRBJ1-2; d_gene: TRBD1; abundance: medium-sized; v_gene: TRBV7-9; len: 17; CDR3nt: TGTGCCAGCAGCTACGTGGGCAGGGTCGGCAGGGGGACTGGCTACACCTTC; CDR3aa: CASSYVGRVGRGTGYTF
j_gene: TRBJ1-5; d_gene: .; abundance: many; v_gene: TRBV27; len: 13; CDR3nt: TGTGCCAGCAGAGAGGGGGGGGTTCAGCCCCAGCATTTT; CDR3aa: CASREGGVQPQHF
j_gene: TRBJ2-1; d_gene: .; abundance: .; v_gene: TRBV9; len: 15; CDR3nt: TGTGCCAGCAGCGTTTCAAATCGGATGGACAATGAGCAGTTCTTC; CDR3aa: CASSVSNRMDNEQFF
j_gene: TRBJ2-7; d_gene: .; abundance: large; v_gene: TRBV29-1; len: 14; CDR3nt: TGCAGCGCCTGGGGCACCGGACTATCCTACGAGCAGTACTTC; CDR3aa: CSAWGTGLSYEQYF
j_gene: TRBJ1-2; d_gene: .; abundance: many; v_gene: TRBV15; len: 14; CDR3nt: TGTGCCACCAGCAGAGATGACAGGAGTCTTGGCTACACCTTC; CDR3aa: CATSRDDRSLGYTF
j_gene: TRBJ2-1; d_gene: TRBD2; abundance: .; v_gene: TRBV5-4; len: 16; CDR3nt: TGTGTCAGCAGCTTGGCCAGTCTAGCGGGGTACAATGAGCAGTTCTTC; CDR3aa: CVSSLASLAGYNEQFF
j_gene: TRBJ1-1; d_gene: .; abundance: .; v_gene: TRBV20-1; len: 15; CDR3nt: TGCAGTGCCCACCAAGGCGGAGGGAGGAACACTGAAGCTTTCTTT; CDR3aa: CSAHQGGGRNTEAFF
j_gene: TRBJ1-2; d_gene: TRBD1; abundance: medium-sized; v_gene: TRBV6-6; len: 15; CDR3nt: TGTGCCAGCAGTTACTCCTCAGACAGGGTGGATGGCTACACCTTC; CDR3aa: CASSYSSDRVDGYTF
j_gene: TRBJ2-3; d_gene: .; abundance: .; v_gene: TRBV10-1; len: 17; CDR3nt: TGCGCCAGCAGTGAGTCTGGCGCGGGATGGGACACAGATACGCAGTATTTT; CDR3aa: CASSESGAGWDTDTQYF
j_gene: TRBJ2-7; d_gene: .; abundance: medium-sized; v_gene: TRBV29-1; len: 13; CDR3nt: TGCAGCGTTGAAGGCGGCGAAACCTACGAGCAGTACTTC; CDR3aa: CSVEGGETYEQYF
j_gene: TRBJ2-7; d_gene: .; abundance: .; v_gene: TRBV5-4; len: 13; CDR3nt: TGTGCCAGCAGCTTGGGAGGCGGCTACGAGCAGTACTTC; CDR3aa: CASSLGGGYEQYF
j_gene: TRBJ2-5; d_gene: TRBD2; abundance: medium-sized; v_gene: TRBV29-1; len: 14; CDR3nt: TGCAGCGTTGGGGATAGAGCGGGAAGAGAGACCCAGTACTTC; CDR3aa: CSVGDRAGRETQYF
j_gene: TRBJ1-1; d_gene: .; abundance: .; v_gene: TRBV12-3/TRBV12-4; len: 15; CDR3nt: TGTGCCAGCAGTTTAGCGCTGGGTGTGGGGACTGAAGCTTTCTTT; CDR3aa: CASSLALGVGTEAFF
j_gene: TRBJ2-3; d_gene: .; abundance: .; v_gene: TRBV9; len: 18; CDR3nt: TGTACCAGCAGCGCCTCCGTTCAGGGTGTAACTAGCACAGATACGCAGTATTTT; CDR3aa: CTSSASVQGVTSTDTQYF
j_gene: TRBJ1-2; d_gene: .; abundance: medium-sized; v_gene: TRBV27; len: 13; CDR3nt: TGTGCCAGCAGTTTACTCGGGGGCAATGGCTACACCTTC; CDR3aa: CASSLLGGNGYTF
j_gene: TRBJ2-1; d_gene: .; abundance: medium-sized; v_gene: TRBV6-5; len: 13; CDR3nt: TGTGCCAGCAGTTACCTCGGAGAACATGAGCAGTTCTTC; CDR3aa: CASSYLGEHEQFF
j_gene: TRBJ2-7; d_gene: .; abundance: .; v_gene: TRBV7-9; len: 15; CDR3nt: TGTGCCAGCAGCTTAGATCCTGCCGGTTCCTACGAGCAGTACTTC; CDR3aa: CASSLDPAGSYEQYF
j_gene: TRBJ2-7; d_gene: TRBD1; abundance: medium-sized; v_gene: TRBV13; len: 17; CDR3nt: TGTGCCAGCAGCTCCGACAGAACCGGGACAGGGGGTTACGAGCAGTACTTC; CDR3aa: CASSSDRTGTGGYEQYF
j_gene: TRBJ1-1; d_gene: .; abundance: .; v_gene: TRBV11-1; len: 14; CDR3nt: TGTGCCAGCAGCTTAGTGTCAGGAGCACTTGAAGCTTTCTTT; CDR3aa: CASSLVSGALEAFF
j_gene: TRBJ2-3; d_gene: .; abundance: medium-sized; v_gene: TRBV19; len: 16; CDR3nt: TGTGCCAGTAGTATATTGGCAGGGGTAAGCACAGATACGCAGTATTTT; CDR3aa: CASSILAGVSTDTQYF
j_gene: TRBJ1-1; d_gene: TRBD1; abundance: few; v_gene: TRBV14; len: 12; CDR3nt: TGTGCCAGCAGCCAATGGGACAGGGAGGCTTTCTTT; CDR3aa: CASSQWDREAFF
j_gene: TRBJ1-4; d_gene: .; abundance: .; v_gene: TRBV28; len: 16; CDR3nt: TGTGCCAGCAGTTCCAATCCGGTCACGGCTAATGAAAAACTGTTTTTT; CDR3aa: CASSSNPVTANEKLFF
j_gene: TRBJ1-5; d_gene: TRBD1; abundance: many; v_gene: TRBV5-6; len: 15; CDR3nt: TGTGCCAGCAGCTTGGGGACAGGGGGCAATCAGCCCCAGCATTTT; CDR3aa: CASSLGTGGNQPQHF
j_gene: TRBJ2-3; d_gene: TRBD2; abundance: medium-sized; v_gene: TRBV19; len: 14; CDR3nt: TGTGCCAGTAGTGAGGCGGGAGGGCCAGATACGCAGTATTTT; CDR3aa: CASSEAGGPDTQYF
j_gene: TRBJ1-2; d_gene: TRBD1; abundance: few; v_gene: TRBV6-5; len: 18; CDR3nt: TGTGCCAGCAGTTACTCGGGCTGGGGACAGGGGGTCGACTATGGCTACACCTTC; CDR3aa: CASSYSGWGQGVDYGYTF
j_gene: TRBJ2-1; d_gene: TRBD2; abundance: medium-sized; v_gene: TRBV19; len: 15; CDR3nt: TGTGCCAGTAGTCCAAGGACTAGCGGGAGAGATGAGCAGTTCTTC; CDR3aa: CASSPRTSGRDEQFF
j_gene: TRBJ2-7; d_gene: .; abundance: medium-sized; v_gene: TRBV7-9; len: 16; CDR3nt: TGTGCCAGCAGCTTAGTAGAGGCCGGGGGAGAATACGAGCAGTACTTC; CDR3aa: CASSLVEAGGEYEQYF
j_gene: TRBJ1-2; d_gene: .; abundance: medium-sized; v_gene: TRBV11-1; len: 12; CDR3nt: TGTGCCAGCAGCTTTGGGACGGATGGCTACACCTTC; CDR3aa: CASSFGTDGYTF
j_gene: TRBJ2-3; d_gene: .; abundance: many; v_gene: TRBV28; len: 16; CDR3nt: TGTGCCAGCAGTCCCCCGGTTCAGGCATTCACAGATACGCAGTATTTT; CDR3aa: CASSPPVQAFTDTQYF